This TCR beta chain was profiled in a study of T cells after yellow fever vaccination. A word on this clonotype: Its antigen is still unknown.

The CDR3 extends over 15 amino acids. With V trimmed by 1 base and J by 6 bases, 7 bases remained unmatched. Germline CDR1 SGHVS, CDR2 FNYEAQ. Researchers made TCR cDNA using 5'RACE template switching, and this step added a universal primer site and UMIs. TCRdb re-derived calls from the 5' RACE reads in MiXCR, one entry per CDR3 protein. The sample comprises 95,000 to 150,000 distinct CDR3 sequences, about 8.4% of which are singletons, and 30% to 50% rests with the top ten. General study findings and limits: Contaminants from the bulk population, in the form of abundant clonotypes, could be found in FACS-sorted repertoires. Subsequent to the booster, the majority of primary-vaccination clones reappeared (less than 97% CD4, around 85% CD8).

This TCR came from a man aged 18 to 30 who received the YFV17D yellow fever vaccine. The sample here was CD8+ T cells sorted from PBMCs, taken on the day of the yellow fever booster vaccination. V and J are TRBV7-6 and TRBJ1-2; 8 positions match TRBD1. The CDR3 loop reads CASSLGDATGDGYTF. The CDR3 region has the DNA TGTGCCAGCAGCTTAGGTGACGCGACAGGGGATGGCTACACCTTC.